This is a list of T cell receptor beta chains from one sample in a study of blood T cell repertoires in COVID-19. Profiled with immunoSEQ multiplex PCR; TCRdb holds only in-frame clones, not every one. The table includes over 85,000 clones, around 90% detected once. The sequencing sample was made of peripheral blood. Receptor source: a male donor with acute or convalescent COVID-19. Both conserved end residues are part of each CDR3. D genes are given only for firm matches. Size values are once, few and many counts, or a class for expanded clones, and some rows have none.

d_gene	v_gene	j_gene	abundance	CDR3aa	CDR3nt
.	TRBV20-1	TRBJ2-7	.	CSAPVSYEQYF	TGCAGTGCCCCCGTCTCCTACGAGCAGTACTTC
.	TRBV28	TRBJ1-1	.	CASTSLGPLQTGPNTEAFF	TGTGCCAGCACCTCTTTAGGCCCACTCCAAACAGGACCAAACACTGAAGCTTTCTTT
.	TRBV2	TRBJ1-5	.	CASSEKGGNQPQHF	TGTGCCAGCAGTGAAAAAGGCGGGAATCAGCCCCAGCATTTT
TRBD1	TRBV2	TRBJ1-4	.	CASCQGAFKTNEKLFF	TGTGCCAGTTGCCAGGGGGCGTTTAAGACTAATGAAAAACTGTTTTTT
TRBD1	TRBV5-1	TRBJ1-2	.	CASSLGDRLSPYGYTF	TGCGCCAGCAGCTTGGGGGACAGGTTGAGTCCTTATGGCTACACCTTC
TRBD1	TRBV6-5	TRBJ1-2	.	CASRPGQGTYGYTF	TGTGCCAGCAGGCCGGGACAGGGGACCTATGGCTACACCTTC
.	TRBV6-5	TRBJ1-2	.	CASRLGRVSNYGYTF	TGTGCCAGCAGACTCGGCAGGGTTTCAAACTATGGCTACACCTTC
.	TRBV10-1	TRBJ1-2	once	CASSGGGGLMGGYTF	TGCGCCAGCAGTGGGGGCGGCGGCCTTATGGGCGGCTACACCTTC
.	TRBV21-1	TRBJ1-1	.	CASSKALDRGMGTEAFF	TGTGCCAGCAGCAAAGCGCTCGACAGGGGGATGGGAACTGAAGCTTTCTTT
.	TRBV6-6	TRBJ1-5	.	CASSYMVADNQPQHF	TGTGCCAGCAGTTACATGGTGGCAGACAATCAGCCCCAGCATTTT
TRBD2	TRBV5-4	TRBJ2-3	.	CASSLKLAGSTDTQYF	TGTGCCAGCAGCTTGAAACTAGCGGGTAGCACAGATACGCAGTATTTT
TRBD1	TRBV6-6	TRBJ2-7	.	CASSWDRATEQYF	TGTGCCAGCAGTTGGGACAGGGCTACGGAGCAGTACTTC
TRBD1	TRBV14	TRBJ2-1	.	CASSQLPGQYNEQFF	TGTGCCAGCAGCCAACTGCCGGGACAGTACAATGAGCAGTTCTTC
TRBD2	TRBV27	TRBJ2-1	once	CASRREGVGGHEQFF	TGTGCCAGCAGAAGGGAGGGAGTTGGCGGCCATGAGCAGTTCTTC
.	TRBV12-2	TRBJ1-1	.	CASPSPGPNTEAFF	TGTGCAAGTCCCTCGCCAGGGCCGAACACTGAAGCTTTCTTT
.	TRBV29-1	TRBJ2-7	.	CSAGTTSSYEQYF	TGCAGCGCTGGGACAACCAGCTCCTACGAGCAGTACTTC
TRBD2	TRBV6-5	TRBJ2-1	.	CASTQGGGASLSQFF	TGTGCCAGCACCCAGGGCGGGGGGGCCAGTTTGAGCCAGTTCTTC
.	TRBV15	TRBJ1-4	.	CATSRVGTGGEKLFF	TGTGCCACCAGCAGAGTGGGGACTGGAGGGGAAAAACTGTTTTTT
TRBD2	TRBV18	TRBJ2-2	.	CASSTPSGTNTGELFF	TGTGCCAGCTCAACACCTAGCGGGACGAACACCGGGGAGCTGTTTTTT
TRBD1	TRBV7-6	TRBJ1-3	.	CASSPSTGNSGNTIYF	TGTGCCAGCAGCCCATCGACAGGGAACTCTGGAAACACCATATATTTT
TRBD1	TRBV6-5	TRBJ2-7	.	CASRRGQGDTDEQYF	TGTGCCAGCAGACGGGGACAGGGAGATACGGACGAGCAGTACTTC